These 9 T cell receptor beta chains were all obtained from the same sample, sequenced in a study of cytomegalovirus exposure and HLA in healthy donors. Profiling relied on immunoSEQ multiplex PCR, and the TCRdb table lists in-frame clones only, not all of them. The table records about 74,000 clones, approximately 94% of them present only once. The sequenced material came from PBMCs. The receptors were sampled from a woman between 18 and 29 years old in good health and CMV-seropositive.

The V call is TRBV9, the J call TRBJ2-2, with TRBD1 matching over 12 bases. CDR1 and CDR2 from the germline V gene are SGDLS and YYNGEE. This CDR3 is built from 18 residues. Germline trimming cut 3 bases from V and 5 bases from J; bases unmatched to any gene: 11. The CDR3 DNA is TGTGCCAGCAGCGGGCCGGGACAGGGGGCGAGTAGGACCGGGGAGCTGTTTTTT. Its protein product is CASSGPGQGASRTGELFF.

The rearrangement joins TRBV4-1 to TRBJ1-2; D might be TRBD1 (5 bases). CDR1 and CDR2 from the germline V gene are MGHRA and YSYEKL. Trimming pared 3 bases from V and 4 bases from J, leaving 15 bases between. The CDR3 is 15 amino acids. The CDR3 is CASSQQPPGGYGYTF. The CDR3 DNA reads TGCGCCAGCAGCCAGCAACCTCCCGGGGGCTATGGCTACACCTTC.

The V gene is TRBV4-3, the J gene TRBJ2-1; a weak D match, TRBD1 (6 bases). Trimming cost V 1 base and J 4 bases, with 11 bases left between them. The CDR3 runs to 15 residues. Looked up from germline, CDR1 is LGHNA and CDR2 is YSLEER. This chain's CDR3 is CASSQAWGPYNEQFF. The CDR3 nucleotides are TGCGCCAGCAGCCAAGCATGGGGGCCATACAATGAGCAGTTCTTC.

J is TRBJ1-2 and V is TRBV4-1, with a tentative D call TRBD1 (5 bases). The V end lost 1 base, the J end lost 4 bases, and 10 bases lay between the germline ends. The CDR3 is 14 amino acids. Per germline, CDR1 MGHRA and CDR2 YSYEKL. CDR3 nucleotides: TGCGCCAGCAGCCAAGCAGGGTCCGGCTATGGCTACACCTTC. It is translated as CASSQAGSGYGYTF.

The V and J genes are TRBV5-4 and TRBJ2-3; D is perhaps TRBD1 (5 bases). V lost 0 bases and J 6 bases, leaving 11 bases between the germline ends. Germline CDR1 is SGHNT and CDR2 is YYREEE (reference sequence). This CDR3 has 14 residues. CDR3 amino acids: CASSLGQGWDTQYF. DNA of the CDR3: TGTGCCAGCAGCTTGGGTCAGGGATGGGATACGCAGTATTTT. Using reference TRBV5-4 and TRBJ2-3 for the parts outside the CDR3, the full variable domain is ETGVTQSPTHLIKTRGQQVTLRCSSQSGHNTVSWYQQALGQGPQFIFQYYREEENGRGNFPPRFSGLQFPNYSSELNVNALELDDSALYLCASSLGQGWDTQYFGPGTRLTVL.

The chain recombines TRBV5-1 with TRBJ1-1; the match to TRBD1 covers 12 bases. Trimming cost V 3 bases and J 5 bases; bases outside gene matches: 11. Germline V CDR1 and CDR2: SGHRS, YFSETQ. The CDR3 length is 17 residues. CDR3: CASSSYGDRGRRTEAFF. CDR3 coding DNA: TGCGCCAGCAGCTCCTACGGGGACAGGGGGCGCAGGACTGAAGCTTTCTTT.

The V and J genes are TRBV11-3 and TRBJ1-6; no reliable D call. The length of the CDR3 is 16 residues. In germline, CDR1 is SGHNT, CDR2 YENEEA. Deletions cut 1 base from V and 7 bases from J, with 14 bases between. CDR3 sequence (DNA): TGTGCCAGCAGCTTAGGAGCGGGTCAGCCGAATTCACCCCTCCACTTT. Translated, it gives CASSLGAGQPNSPLHF.

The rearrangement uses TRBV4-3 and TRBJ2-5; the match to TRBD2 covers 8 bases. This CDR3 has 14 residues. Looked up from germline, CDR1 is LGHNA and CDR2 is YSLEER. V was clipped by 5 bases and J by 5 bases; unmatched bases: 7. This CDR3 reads CASSSGRGGETQYF. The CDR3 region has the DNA TGCGCCAGCAGCTCCGGGAGGGGGGGGGAGACCCAGTACTTC.

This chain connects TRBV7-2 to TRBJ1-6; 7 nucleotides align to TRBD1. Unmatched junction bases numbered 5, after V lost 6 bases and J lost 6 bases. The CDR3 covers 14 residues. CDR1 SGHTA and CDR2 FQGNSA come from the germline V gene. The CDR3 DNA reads TGTGCCAGCAGGTGGGACAGACTTAATTCACCCCTCCACTTT. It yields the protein CASRWDRLNSPLHF.